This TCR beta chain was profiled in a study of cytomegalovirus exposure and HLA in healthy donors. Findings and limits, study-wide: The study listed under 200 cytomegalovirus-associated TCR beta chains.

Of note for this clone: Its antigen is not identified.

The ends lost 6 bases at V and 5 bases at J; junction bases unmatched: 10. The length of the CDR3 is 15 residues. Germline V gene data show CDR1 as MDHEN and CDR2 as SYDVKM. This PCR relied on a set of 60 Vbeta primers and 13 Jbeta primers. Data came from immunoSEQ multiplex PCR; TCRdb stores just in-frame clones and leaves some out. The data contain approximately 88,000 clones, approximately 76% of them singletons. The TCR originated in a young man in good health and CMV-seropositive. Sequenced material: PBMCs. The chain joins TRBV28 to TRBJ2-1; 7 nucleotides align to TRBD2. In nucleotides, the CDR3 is TGTGCCAGCAGCCGAAAGACTAGCACCAACAATGAGCAGTTCTTC. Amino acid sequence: CASSRKTSTNNEQFF.